The 22 T cell receptor beta chains given below trace back to one sample, sequenced in a study of blood T cell repertoires in COVID-19 (dated by TCRdb to the early 2020s). Libraries were prepared through the immunoSEQ multiplex PCR assay. TCRdb mirrors the immuneACCESS table, restricted to in-frame sequences. Some clones are absent from its copies; in checked studies, under half trace to an unresolved V gene, and the reason for the others is unknown. The sample table holds over 55,000 clones, of which around 90% were seen once. The ten top clones hold under 3% of the sample. Material for sequencing was peripheral blood. The receptors originated from a man in his 60s with acute or convalescent COVID-19.

This rearrangement joins TRBV15 to TRBJ2-7, with 8 bases identical to TRBD2. CDR3 length: 13 amino acids. V was pared by 5 bases and J by 7 bases, with 7 bases of the junction left unmatched. Germline-derived CDR1 and CDR2 are LNHNV and YYDKDF (reference sequence). CDR3 sequence (DNA): TGTGCCACCAGCCGGAGGGCGGGGGGTGAGCAGTACTTC. It yields the protein CATSRRAGGEQYF.

This chain connects TRBV11-3 to TRBJ2-7; D might be TRBD2 (6 bases). CDR3 size: 16 residues. Trimming removed 4 bases at V and 6 bases at J, with 22 bases between. Germline V CDR1 and CDR2: SGHNT, YENEEA. The DNA for the CDR3 is TGTGCCAGCAGCTCCCGAAGAACCCCGGAGGGAGGCGAGCAGTACTTC. Translating gives CASSSRRTPEGGEQYF.

The rearrangement uses TRBV6-6 and TRBJ1-2, with D unresolved. The V and J ends lost 0 bases and 3 bases respectively, with 8 bases between them. CDR1 MNHNY and CDR2 SVGAGI come from the germline V gene (reference sequence). The CDR3 totals 14 residues. The CDR3 DNA reads as TGTGCCAGCAGTTACTCGAGAGGAGACTATGGCTACACCTTC. Protein product: CASSYSRGDYGYTF.

CDR3 DNA: TGTGCCAGCAGGAGTAGCGGGAGGATAGACGAGCAGTACTTC. Translating gives CASRSSGRIDEQYF. The chain is built from TRBV6-1 and TRBJ2-7; 10 positions match TRBD2. Germline assignment: CDR1 MNHNS and CDR2 SASEGT. The V and J ends lost 6 bases and 5 bases, in that order; junction bases with no gene match: 7. The CDR3 consists of 14 residues.

The rearrangement links TRBV27 to TRBJ1-6; D unclear. The V gene lost 7 bases and the J gene lost 8 bases, with 18 bases spanning the gap. The V gene's germline CDR1 is MNHEY and CDR2 SMNVEV (reference sequence). This CDR3 is built from 15 residues. The CDR3 loop reads CASTPLSGRDSPLHF. The CDR3 bases are TGTGCCAGCACCCCATTATCGGGGAGGGATTCACCCCTCCACTTT.

This rearrangement joins TRBV28 to TRBJ2-3; D is uncertain. Trimming shortened V by 11 bases and J by 2 bases, and 11 bases separated the two germline ends. There are 12 residues in the CDR3. CDR1 is MDHEN, CDR2 SYDVKM, per germline. Here the CDR3 reads CALGSDTDTQYF. CDR3 nucleotides: TGTGCCCTCGGTAGTGACACAGATACGCAGTATTTT.

This clone was picked up one time. The gene calls are TRBV19 and TRBJ2-2; 7 bases align to TRBD2. The V segment lost 7 bases and the J segment 2 bases; nucleotides outside the gene matches: 7. Germline V gene sequence: CDR1 LNHDA, CDR2 SQIVND (reference sequence). There are 15 residues in the CDR3. Written as DNA, the CDR3 is TGTGCCAGTATTATGGCGGGAGACAACACCGGGGAGCTGTTTTTT. This encodes CASIMAGDNTGELFF. The full variable domain, with the rest looked up from reference TRBV19 and TRBJ2-2, is DGGITQSPKYLFRKEGQNVTLSCEQNLNHDAMYWYRQDPGQGLRLIYYSQIVNDFQKGDIAEGYSVSREKKESFPLTVTSAQKNPTAFYLCASIMAGDNTGELFFGEGSRLTVL.

The chain is built from TRBV6-5 and TRBJ2-1, with D possibly being TRBD1 (5 bases). Germline V gene lookup returns CDR1 MNHEY and CDR2 SVGAGI. V was shortened by 6 bases and J by 8 bases, with 17 bases between the two germline ends. The CDR3 is made up of 14 amino acids. The CDR3 sequence: CASRGARSFHEQFF. The CDR3 bases are TGTGCCAGCAGAGGGGCCCGATCGTTCCATGAGCAGTTCTTC.

This clone was observed a single time. The J gene is TRBJ2-7, the V gene TRBV6-5; a weak D match, TRBD1 (6 bases). V was shortened by 5 bases and J by 0 bases, with 11 bases between the two germline ends. Germline V gene lookup returns CDR1 MNHEY and CDR2 SVGAGI. The length of the CDR3 is 14 residues. The CDR3 here is CASSRQVSSYEQYF. The CDR3 region has the DNA TGTGCCAGCAGTCGACAGGTGAGCTCCTACGAGCAGTACTTC.

The chain joins TRBV15 to TRBJ2-7; possibly TRBD1 for D (5 bases). The CDR3 totals 14 residues. V was shortened by 0 bases and J by 6 bases, with 12 bases between the two germline ends. Germline lookup yields CDR1 LNHNV and CDR2 YYDKDF (reference sequence). CDR3 sequence (DNA): TGTGCCACCAGCAGAGATGTCGGCAGGGTCGAGCAGTACTTC. This gives the protein CATSRDVGRVEQYF.

V is TRBV19 and J is TRBJ2-7; a weak D match, TRBD2 (5 bases). CDR1 and CDR2 from the germline V gene are LNHDA and SQIVND (reference sequence). V dropped 4 bases and J dropped 3 bases, with 16 bases sitting between them. The CDR3 loop spans 15 amino acids. The CDR3 region is CASSTPGKGIYEQYF. CDR3 nucleotides: TGTGCCAGTAGTACCCCGGGGAAAGGGATCTACGAGCAGTACTTC.

V gene TRBV5-1 combines with J gene TRBJ1-4, with D perhaps matching TRBD1 (6 bases). Deletions cut 1 base from V and 8 bases from J, with 15 bases between. This CDR3 spans 15 amino acids. CDR1 and CDR2 (germline): SGHRS, YFSETQ. The CDR3 loop is CASSLQQGSEEKLFF. CDR3 in DNA: TGCGCCAGCAGCTTGCAGCAGGGGTCCGAAGAAAAACTGTTTTTT.

The genes are TRBV19 and TRBJ1-2, with 7 nucleotides matching TRBD1. The CDR3 has 15 residues. From germline, CDR1 is LNHDA and CDR2 SQIVND (reference sequence). With 0 bases clipped from V and 3 bases from J, the junction kept 4 bases outside the gene matches. The CDR3 here is CASSIDDRAYYGYTF. CDR3 nucleotide sequence: TGTGCCAGTAGTATAGACGACAGGGCCTACTATGGCTACACCTTC.

The rearrangement joins TRBV10-3 to TRBJ1-5, with no clear D. The CDR3 spans 14 residues. The V and J ends lost 0 bases and 7 bases respectively, with 10 bases between them. Germline values: CDR1 ENHRY, CDR2 SYGVKD. The CDR3 coding sequence is TGTGCCATCAGTGAGTCAGGAGGTGAGCAGCCCCAGCATTTT. Amino acid sequence: CAISESGGEQPQHF.

This clone was counted once. The CDR3 nucleotides read TGTGCCAGCAGCTTGGGCGGGGGCACAGATACGCAGTATTTT. This translates into CASSLGGGTDTQYF. The chain uses TRBV11-2 and TRBJ2-3, with TRBD2 as a possible D gene (6 bases). Between the trimmed V and J ends, which lost 3 bases and 1 base, there was a span of 8 bases. Per germline, CDR1 SGHAT and CDR2 FQNNGV. CDR3 length: 14 amino acids.

The chain recombines TRBV15 with TRBJ2-6, with unresolved D. Trimming pared 7 bases from V and 3 bases from J, leaving 16 bases between. The CDR3 length is 16 residues. Germline values: CDR1 LNHNV, CDR2 YYDKDF (reference sequence). CDR3 sequence reads: CATTQSTYYGANVLTF. CDR3 sequence (DNA): TGTGCCACCACCCAATCCACCTACTATGGGGCCAACGTCCTGACTTTC. Looking up the rest from reference TRBV15 and TRBJ2-6 gives the full variable domain: DAMVIQNPRYQVTQFGKPVTLSCSQTLNHNVMYWYQQKSSQAPKLLFHYYDKDFNNEADTPDNFQSRRPNTSFCFLDIRSPGLGDTAMYLCATTQSTYYGANVLTFGAGSRLTVL.

This clone was observed once. The chain links TRBV2 to TRBJ2-2, with D maybe TRBD2 (6 bases). This CDR3 is built from 14 residues. Germline V gene sequence: CDR1 SNHLY, CDR2 FYNNEI. Trimming pared 7 bases from V and 3 bases from J, leaving 12 bases between. CDR3 region: CASTPWGDTGELFF. CDR3 in DNA: TGTGCCAGCACCCCCTGGGGGGACACCGGGGAGCTGTTTTTT.

The chain joins TRBV18 to TRBJ1-1; TRBD1 is a possible D gene (5 bases). Trimming removed 5 bases from V and 7 bases from J, with 17 bases in between. The germline V gene has CDR1 KGHSH and CDR2 LQKENI. The CDR3 covers 14 residues. CDR3 loop: CASSIDSYTLEAFF. The DNA of the CDR3 is TGTGCCAGCTCAATTGACAGTTACACACTTGAAGCTTTCTTT.

The rearrangement uses TRBV7-2 and TRBJ1-1; weak D call: TRBD1 (6 bases). V lost 5 bases and J lost 4, with 20 bases in between. Germline values: CDR1 SGHTA, CDR2 FQGNSA. The CDR3 loop spans 16 amino acids. CDR3 loop: CASSKGDTREGTEAFF. The CDR3 region has the DNA TGTGCCAGCAGCAAGGGGGACACTCGGGAGGGCACTGAAGCTTTCTTT.

This clone appeared a few times. This rearrangement joins TRBV7-3 to TRBJ1-5, with a possible D match to TRBD1 (6 bases). Germline loops: CDR1 SGHTA, CDR2 FQGTGA. CDR3 length: 18 amino acids. Trimming cost V 5 bases and J 0 bases, with 20 bases left between them. Here the CDR3 DNA reads TGTGCCAGCAGCCCCCTCCGGACAGATCGATATAGCAATCAGCCCCAGCATTTT. This gives the protein CASSPLRTDRYSNQPQHF.

The chain carries TRBV18 and TRBJ2-2; 8 bases agree with TRBD1. The trim removed 6 bases at V and 1 base at J, leaving 4 bases unmatched. Germline CDR1 and CDR2: KGHSH and LQKENI. This CDR3 contains 15 residues. The DNA for the CDR3 is TGTGCCAGCTCCCGGGGACAGGAGAACACCGGGGAGCTGTTTTTT. Encoded protein: CASSRGQENTGELFF.

The J gene is TRBJ1-3, the V gene TRBV10-3; a possible D gene is TRBD1 (5 bases). This CDR3 is built from 15 residues. V was clipped by 4 bases and J by 3 bases, with 13 bases between them. CDR1 ENHRY and CDR2 SYGVKD come from the germline V gene. CDR3: CAISGQGSGGNTIYF. The CDR3 region has the DNA TGTGCCATCAGTGGGCAGGGATCGGGTGGAAACACCATATATTTT.